This TCR beta chain was identified in a study of blood T cell repertoires in COVID-19. Turning to the study itself: Sites in the United States, Italy and Spain provided acute and convalescent COVID-19 samples. Sources were T cells, B-cell-depleted T cells, or PBMCs; the material itself was cDNA or gDNA.

Per the study methods: Researchers report that nucleated cell counts were estimated from reference gene primer amplification. Using immunoSEQ multiplex PCR, the repertoire was profiled, and TCRdb retains in-frame clones only, with some absent. Clonal size and the V and J genes are those of that table, whereas D and trimming came from the DNA. The sample has around 300,000 clones, about nine tenths seen once. CDR3 length equals 15 residues. Trimming took 1 base from V and 5 from J; bases not matched to a gene: 2. The germline gives CDR1 SGHTA, CDR2 FQGNSA. The chain links TRBV7-2 to TRBJ1-4, with 9 bases fitting TRBD1. What was sequenced was peripheral blood. The source of this sequence is a woman under 40 with active or convalescent COVID-19. The CDR3 DNA is TGTGCCAGCAGCTTAGGGGGACAGGGAAATGAAAAACTGTTTTTT. Protein product: CASSLGGQGNEKLFF.